These 8 T cell receptor beta chains were all obtained from the same sample, sequenced in a study of cytomegalovirus exposure and HLA in healthy donors. The study ran its PCR with 60 Vbeta and 13 Jbeta primers. Only in-frame clones appear in the TCRdb table, and some are missing; sequencing was by immunoSEQ multiplex PCR. The sample yields about 160,000 clones, more than 65% seen once. What was sequenced was PBMCs. Receptors were obtained from a woman aged 45-65 years in good health and CMV-seronegative.

The chain combines TRBV7-6 with TRBJ2-1; 13 positions agree with TRBD2. The CDR3 totals 18 residues. V lost 2 bases to trimming and J lost 4 bases; unmatched junction nucleotides: 8. CDR1 is SGHVS, CDR2 FNYEAQ, per germline. The CDR3 protein is CASSLPTGTSGEYNEQFF. The CDR3 bases are TGTGCCAGCAGCTTACCCACAGGGACTAGCGGGGAGTACAATGAGCAGTTCTTC. The whole variable domain, remainder taken from reference TRBV7-6 and TRBJ2-1, is GAGVSQSPRYKVTKRGQDVALRCDPISGHVSLYWYRQALGQGPEFLTYFNYEAQQDKSGLPNDRFSAERPEGSISTLTIQRTEQRDSAMYRCASSLPTGTSGEYNEQFFGPGTRLTVL.

The chain uses TRBV10-3 and TRBJ2-7; 9 bases map to TRBD1. V trimming: 0 bases; J trimming: 2 bases; junction bases outside the gene matches: 2. The CDR3 covers 15 residues. The germline V gene has CDR1 ENHRY and CDR2 SYGVKD. The CDR3 DNA is TGTGCCATCAGTGAGTCCGGGACAGGGACCTACGAGCAGTACTTC. This sequence encodes CAISESGTGTYEQYF.

This clone has a handful of counts. The chain employs TRBV5-1 and TRBJ1-4; TRBD1 is a possible D gene (5 bases). Trimming removed 0 bases at V and 3 bases at J, with 12 bases between. From germline, CDR1 is SGHRS and CDR2 YFSETQ. This CDR3 region has 16 residues. CDR3 sequence reads: CASSLAWGLANEKLFF. As DNA, the CDR3 is TGCGCCAGCAGCTTGGCCTGGGGCCTGGCTAATGAAAAACTGTTTTTT.

This clone was detected only a few times. The genes are TRBV30 and TRBJ2-5; tentative D call: TRBD1 (5 bases). This CDR3 spans 13 amino acids. Looked up from germline, CDR1 is GTSNPN and CDR2 is SVGIG (reference sequence). Trimming took 5 bases from V and 5 from J, leaving 15 bases between them. CDR3 amino acids: CAWGQGTGETQYF. In DNA, the CDR3 is TGTGCCTGGGGGCAGGGTACCGGGGAGACCCAGTACTTC.

The chain joins TRBV28 to TRBJ2-7; no clear D. Germline V gives CDR1 MDHEN, CDR2 SYDVKM. V shed 2 bases and J shed 7 bases, with 9 bases lying between them. CDR3 length: 12 amino acids. For the CDR3, the DNA is TGTGCCAGCAGTTTACTGAGGCGGGAGCAGTACTTC. Protein product: CASSLLRREQYF. Full variable domain (missing parts from reference TRBV28 and TRBJ2-7): DVKVTQSSRYLVKRTGEKVFLECVQDMDHENMFWYRQDPGLGLRLIYFSYDVKMKEKGDIPEGYSVSREKKERFSLILESASTNQTSMYLCASSLLRREQYFGPGTRLTVT.

This clone occurred a few times. The chain employs TRBV27 and TRBJ1-1; D unclear. With 5 bases removed from V and 5 bases from J, the gap between germline ends came to 6 bases. Germline CDR1 is MNHEY and CDR2 is SMNVEV (reference sequence). This CDR3 region has 11 residues. CDR3 DNA: TGTGCCAGCAGTCTAGGTACTGAAGCTTTCTTT. Residues: CASSLGTEAFF.

This clone was seen only once. The chain employs TRBV15 and TRBJ1-1, with 7 nucleotides matching TRBD1. This CDR3 is 14 amino acids long. Germline CDR1 is LNHNV and CDR2 is YYDKDF (reference sequence). Trimming took 3 bases from V and 4 from J; bases not matched to a gene: 5. Written as DNA, the CDR3 is TGTGCCACCAGCAGCCAGGGGGAGAGCACTGAAGCTTTCTTT. Translation: CATSSQGESTEAFF.

This clone was observed once. V and J are TRBV11-2 and TRBJ1-2; no clear D gene. The CDR3 has 12 amino acids. The V gene lost 5 bases and the J gene lost 2 bases, with 6 bases spanning the gap. Germline values: CDR1 SGHAT, CDR2 FQNNGV. CDR3 protein: CASSQENYGYTF. The CDR3 region has the DNA TGTGCCAGCAGCCAAGAGAACTATGGCTACACCTTC.